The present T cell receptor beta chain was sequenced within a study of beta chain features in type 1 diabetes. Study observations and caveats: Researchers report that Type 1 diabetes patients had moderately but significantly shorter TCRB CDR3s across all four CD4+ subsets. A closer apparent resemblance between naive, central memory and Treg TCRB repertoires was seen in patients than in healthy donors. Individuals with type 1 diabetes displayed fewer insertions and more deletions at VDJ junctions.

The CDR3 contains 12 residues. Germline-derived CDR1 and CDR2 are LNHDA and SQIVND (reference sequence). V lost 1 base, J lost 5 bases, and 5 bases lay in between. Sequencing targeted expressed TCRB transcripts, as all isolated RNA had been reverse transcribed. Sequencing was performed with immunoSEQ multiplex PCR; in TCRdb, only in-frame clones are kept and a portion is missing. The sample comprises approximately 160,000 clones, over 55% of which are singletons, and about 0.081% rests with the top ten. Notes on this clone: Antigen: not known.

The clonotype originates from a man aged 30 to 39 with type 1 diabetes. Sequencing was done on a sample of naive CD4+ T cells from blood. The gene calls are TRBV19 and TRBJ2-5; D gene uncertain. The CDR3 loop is CASSIARETQYF. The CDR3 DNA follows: TGTGCCAGTAGTATAGCGCGCGAGACCCAGTACTTC.